The clone carrying this TCR beta chain was detected only once. The record originates from a study of cytomegalovirus exposure and HLA in healthy donors. Data came from immunoSEQ multiplex PCR; TCRdb stores just in-frame clones and leaves some out. This table has fewer than 150,000 clones, around 86% appearing once. This sequence originates from a man aged 18 to 30 in good health and CMV-seronegative. Source material: PBMCs.

The CDR3: CASRRAGESYEQYF. The CDR3 DNA reads TGTGCCAGTAGGCGTGCGGGGGAATCCTACGAGCAGTACTTC. The rearrangement uses TRBV19 and TRBJ2-7, with 7 bases fitting TRBD2. There are 14 residues in the CDR3. The V gene end was trimmed by 6 bases and the J gene end by 1 base; junction bases not matched to a gene: 6. The germline CDR1 and CDR2 sequences are LNHDA and SQIVND (reference sequence).